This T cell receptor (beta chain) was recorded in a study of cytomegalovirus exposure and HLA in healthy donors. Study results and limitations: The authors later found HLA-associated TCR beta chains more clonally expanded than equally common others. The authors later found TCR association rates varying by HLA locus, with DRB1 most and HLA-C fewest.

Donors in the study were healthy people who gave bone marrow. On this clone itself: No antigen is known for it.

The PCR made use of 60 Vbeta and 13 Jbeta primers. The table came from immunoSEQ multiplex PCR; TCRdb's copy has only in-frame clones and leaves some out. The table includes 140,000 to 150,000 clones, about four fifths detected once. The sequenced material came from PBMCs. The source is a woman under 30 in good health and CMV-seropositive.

CDR3 amino acids: CASSLLAGNEQYF. Written as DNA, the CDR3 is TGTGCCAGCAGCCTCTTAGCGGGGAACGAGCAGTACTTC. The rearrangement uses TRBV2 and TRBJ2-7, with 8 bases aligning to TRBD2. Looked up from germline, CDR1 is SNHLY and CDR2 is FYNNEI. V trimming: 6 bases; J trimming: 5 bases; junction bases outside the gene matches: 6. The CDR3 is made up of 13 amino acids.